The 11 T cell receptor beta chains below all came from one sample that was sequenced in a study of regulatory T cells in long-lasting Graves disease. Time point of the sample: newly diagnosed GD, antithyroid drugs for less than 3 months. PBMCs were the source of the RNA used for TCR sequencing. Arm-PCR of CDR3 regions and iRepertoire HTBI primers were the basis on which TCR beta libraries were built. Each CDR3 protein gets one entry after TCRdb re-called the multiplex PCR reads with MiXCR. The table has about half a million distinct CDR3 sequences, around 11% seen once. This same sample was also taken into another study, of T cells in Graves' hyperthyroidism and ophthalmopathy.

The source material was peripheral blood mononuclear cells (PBMCs), sampled at new diagnosis, from a patient treated with antithyroid drugs. These receptors all stem from a woman in her 30s with Graves disease.

Many counts were recorded for this clonotype. The chain couples TRBV7-9 to TRBJ2-1; 7 bases agree with TRBD2. The CDR3 sequence is 18 residues long. V gave up 2 bases and J gave up 0 bases; unmatched junction bases: 10. Germline CDR1 SEHNR, CDR2 FQNEAQ (reference sequence). The CDR3 reads CASSLLGLGGSSYNEQFF. DNA of the CDR3: TGTGCCAGCAGCTTACTCGGATTGGGCGGGAGCTCCTACAATGAGCAGTTCTTC.

This clonotype appeared many times. The chain employs TRBV18 and TRBJ1-1; the match to TRBD1 covers 11 bases. Germline V CDR1 and CDR2: KGHSH, LQKENI. This CDR3 region has 15 residues. With V trimmed by 5 bases and J by 4 bases, 6 bases remained unmatched. CDR3 nucleotides: TGTGCCAGCTCAGACACGGGACAGGGGGTCACTGAAGCTTTCTTT. This encodes CASSDTGQGVTEAFF.

This clonotype was seen repeatedly, ten times or more. This sequence joins TRBV12-3 or TRBV12-4 and TRBJ2-5; 7 positions agree with TRBD1. J lost 5 bases, V lost 5 bases, and 8 bases had no gene match. This CDR3 has 14 amino acids. The CDR3 coding sequence is TGTGCCAGCAGTCCTCCGACAGGGCGGGAGACCCAGTACTTC. This translates into CASSPPTGRETQYF.

In its sample, this clonotype was seen a few times. In nucleotides, the CDR3 is TGTGCCACCCAGGGACAGAGAAACACTGAAGCTTTCTTT. It translates to CATQGQRNTEAFF. V gene TRBV24-1 combines with J gene TRBJ1-1; 7 bases line up with TRBD1. The CDR3 contains 13 residues. From germline, CDR1 is KGHDR and CDR2 SFDVKD. The J segment lost 2 bases and the V segment lost 9 bases, leaving 5 bases of the junction unmatched.

This clonotype occurred many times. The rearrangement links TRBV28 to TRBJ2-5; D may correspond to TRBD1 or TRBD2 (5 bases each). CDR3 size: 15 residues. V lost 4 bases and J 5 bases, leaving 17 bases between the germline ends. Germline V lookup: CDR1 MDHEN, CDR2 SYDVKM. CDR3 nucleotide sequence: TGTGCCAGCAGTTCAGCTGGGACGGTCGAGGAGACCCAGTACTTC. Translation: CASSSAGTVEETQYF.

The chain joins TRBV5-1 to TRBJ1-2; D may be TRBD1 (6 bases). V was cut by 6 bases and J by 1 base, with 16 bases left in between. The CDR3 totals 15 residues. From germline, CDR1 is SGHRS and CDR2 YFSETQ. This CDR3 is CASNLGGSLNYGYTF. The DNA for the CDR3 is TGCGCCAGCAACCTCGGGGGCAGCCTTAACTATGGCTACACCTTC.

This clonotype appeared many times. This chain joins TRBV19 and TRBJ2-6; the D is unclear. Germline V gene data show CDR1 as LNHDA and CDR2 as SQIVND (reference sequence). Trimming removed 4 bases from V and 0 bases from J, with 7 bases in between. This CDR3 is 15 amino acids long. The CDR3 sequence is CASSKADSGANVLTF. CDR3 DNA sequence: TGTGCCAGTAGTAAGGCAGACTCTGGGGCCAACGTCCTGACTTTC.

The chain carries TRBV27 and TRBJ2-3; 11 bases line up with TRBD2. Germline V gives CDR1 MNHEY, CDR2 SMNVEV (reference sequence). Trimming cost V 4 bases and J 4 bases; bases outside gene matches: 13. CDR3 length: 18 amino acids. The CDR3 reads CASSSYGRIAGGPDTQYF. CDR3 coding DNA: TGTGCCAGCAGTTCATACGGAAGAATAGCGGGAGGGCCAGATACGCAGTATTTT.

This clonotype was seen ten or more times. The chain links TRBV11-1 to TRBJ1-1, with TRBD1 matching over 7 bases. V shed 5 bases and J 3 bases; nucleotides not matched to a gene: 9. Germline lookup yields CDR1 SGHAT and CDR2 FQDESV (reference sequence). The CDR3 runs 15 residues. The CDR3 sequence: CASSPQTGPYTEAFF. The CDR3 nucleotides read TGTGCCAGCAGCCCTCAGACAGGGCCTTACACTGAAGCTTTCTTT. Based on the CDR3 plus reference TRBV11-1 and TRBJ1-1, the full variable domain is EAEVAQSPRYKITEKSQAVAFWCDPISGHATLYWYRQILGQGPELLVQFQDESVVDDSQLPKDRFSAERLKGVDSTLKIQPAELGDSAMYLCASSPQTGPYTEAFFGQGTRLTVV.

This clonotype showed up just a few times. J is TRBJ2-1 and V is TRBV29-1, with D maybe TRBD2 (6 bases). This CDR3 region has 16 residues. The V and J ends lost 6 bases and 4 bases respectively, with 22 bases between them. Germline CDR1 reads SQVTM; CDR2 reads ANQGSEA. The CDR3 nucleotides are TGCAGCGTCTCCGGGGGAGGCCAAGGTTTGTACAATGAGCAGTTCTTC. Translated: CSVSGGGQGLYNEQFF.

The gene calls are TRBV6-5 and TRBJ2-2; D is possibly TRBD2 (7 bases). Germline V gene lookup returns CDR1 MNHEY and CDR2 SVGAGI. The ends were cut back, 2 bases at V and 1 base at J, with 17 bases in the middle. There are 18 residues in the CDR3. DNA of the CDR3: TGTGCCAGCAGTTACGCGGGGGCCGGGGGCCTGAACACCGGGGAGCTGTTTTTT. It yields the protein CASSYAGAGGLNTGELFF.